What follows are 30 T cell receptor beta chains derived from one specimen sequenced in a study of identical twins. TCRdb passed the 5' RACE reads through MiXCR, listing each CDR3 protein once. The sample yields 1.5 million to 2 million distinct CDR3 sequences, roughly a third seen once. Material for sequencing was cord blood. All receptors come from a newborn girl in good health.

This clonotype has a handful of counts. The CDR3 here is CSVEDGLSNTEAFF. The CDR3 coding sequence is TGCAGCGTTGAAGACGGCCTTAGCAACACTGAAGCTTTCTTT. The chain recombines TRBV29-1 with TRBJ1-1; D gene unclear. The CDR3 spans 14 residues. Germline assignment: CDR1 SQVTM and CDR2 ANQGSEA. V lost 0 bases, J lost 2 bases, and 10 bases lay in between.

The CDR3: CSAQGQDGYGYTF. The CDR3 coding sequence is TGCAGTGCTCAAGGACAGGATGGCTATGGCTACACCTTC. The rearrangement joins TRBV20-1 to TRBJ1-2; TRBD1 aligns across 7 bases. Germline values: CDR1 DFQATT, CDR2 SNEGSKA (reference sequence). The CDR3 consists of 13 residues. J lost 4 bases, V lost 5 bases, and 7 bases had no gene match.

This clonotype was observed a few times. The chain has TRBV27 and TRBJ1-4, with TRBD1 matching 8 bases. Germline-derived CDR1 and CDR2 are MNHEY and SMNVEV (reference sequence). The ends lost 5 bases at V and 7 bases at J; junction bases unmatched: 6. The CDR3 length is 14 residues. CDR3 DNA sequence: TGTGCCAGCAGTATACAGGGGGTTGGTGAAAAACTGTTTTTT. This encodes CASSIQGVGEKLFF.

The chain has TRBV4-2 and TRBJ2-1; 9 bases map to TRBD2. TRBJ2-7 matches the DNA end more closely, so the J call is doubtful. CDR1 LGHNA and CDR2 YNFKEQ come from the germline V gene. The CDR3 sequence is 15 residues long. CDR3 coding DNA: TGTGCCAGCAGCCTTCCTAGCGGGGAGTACAATGAGCAGTACTTC. Translation gives CASSLPSGEYNEQYF.

In this sample, this clonotype turned up once. This sequence joins TRBV19 and TRBJ2-7, with D tentatively TRBD1 or TRBD2 (5 bases each). The germline CDR1 and CDR2 sequences are LNHDA and SQIVND (reference sequence). This CDR3 has 15 residues. The V and J ends lost 1 base and 7 bases respectively, with 17 bases between them. In nucleotides, the CDR3 is TGTGCCAGTAGTATAGGCAGGGACCCCTACAATGAGCAGTACTTC. This sequence encodes CASSIGRDPYNEQYF.

The chain links TRBV7-2 to TRBJ2-7; TRBD2 agrees at 8 bases. This CDR3 contains 15 residues. V was clipped by 5 bases and J by 7 bases; unmatched bases: 13. Germline CDR1 is SGHTA and CDR2 is FQGNSA. CDR3 bases: TGTGCCAGCAGCAATAGCGGGAAACCCTACAATGAGCAGTACTTC. Its protein is CASSNSGKPYNEQYF. Variable domain in full (rest from reference TRBV7-2 and TRBJ2-7): GAGVSQSPSNKVTEKGKDVELRCDPISGHTALYWYRQSLGQGLEFLIYFQGNSAPDKSGLPSDRFSAERTGGSVSTLTIQRTQQEDSAVYLCASSNSGKPYNEQYFGPGTRLTVT.

This clonotype was seen a handful of times. This chain uses TRBV4-2 with TRBJ2-1; TRBD2 agrees at 8 bases. V shed 0 bases, J shed 3 bases, and the junction held 7 bases outside the gene matches. The CDR3 consists of 17 residues. The germline V gene has CDR1 LGHNA and CDR2 YNFKEQ. The CDR3 bases are TGTGCCAGCAGCCAAGATCTCGGGACTAGAGGCTACAATGAGCAGTTCTTC. This encodes CASSQDLGTRGYNEQFF.

The genes are TRBV9 and TRBJ2-5; D assignment may be TRBD1 or TRBD2 (5 bases each). The V gene lost 4 bases and the J gene lost 6 bases, with 28 bases spanning the gap. The germline V gene encodes CDR1 SGDLS and CDR2 YYNGEE. There are 18 residues in the CDR3. In nucleotides, the CDR3 is TGTGCCAGCAGCCCGAGAACCCTTGGGGGTCTAAGTTTCCAGACCCAGTACTTC. It is translated as CASSPRTLGGLSFQTQYF.

This clonotype was picked up a small number of times. The chain combines TRBV12-5 with TRBJ2-1; 10 bases agree with TRBD2. This CDR3 has 17 residues. V shed 2 bases, J shed 7 bases, and the junction held 11 bases outside the gene matches. CDR1 LGHNT and CDR2 FRNRAP come from the germline V gene. This CDR3 is CASGLRLAGARGNEQFF. DNA of the CDR3: TGTGCTAGTGGTTTGCGCCTAGCGGGAGCGAGGGGGAATGAGCAGTTCTTC.

The rearrangement links TRBV2 to TRBJ2-7; no firm D call. Germline assignment: CDR1 SNHLY and CDR2 FYNNEI. Trimming cost V 3 bases and J 6 bases, with 15 bases left between them. The CDR3 length is 14 residues. The CDR3 nucleotides read TGTGCCAGCAGTGAGTCTAACGTGCTTAGCGAGCAGTACTTC. This translates into CASSESNVLSEQYF.

Many counts were recorded for this clonotype. V and J are TRBV27 and TRBJ2-7; D not certain. The CDR3 has 12 amino acids. V was pared by 7 bases and J by 0 bases, with 7 bases between. Germline CDR1 MNHEY, CDR2 SMNVEV (reference sequence). CDR3 sequence (DNA): TGTGCCAGCACCTTCAGCTCCTACGAGCAGTACTTC. It encodes CASTFSSYEQYF.

This rearrangement joins TRBV6-1 to TRBJ2-1; no definite D call. CDR3 length equals 15 residues. Trimming took off 2 bases at V and 4 bases at J, with 12 bases between the two ends. Germline V gene data show CDR1 as MNHNS and CDR2 as SASEGT. The CDR3 DNA reads as TGTGCCAGCAGTGAACTGAGTAGACGATACAATGAGCAGTTCTTC. It codes for CASSELSRRYNEQFF.

Only a few counts were recorded for this clonotype. The J gene is TRBJ2-3, the V gene TRBV7-2; D is perhaps TRBD2 (6 bases). Germline values: CDR1 SGHTA, CDR2 FQGNSA. Trimming removed 3 bases at V and 1 base at J, with 14 bases between. This CDR3 comprises 16 residues. CDR3 sequence reads: CASSFFYGSRTDTQYF. Written as DNA, the CDR3 is TGTGCCAGCAGCTTCTTTTACGGGAGTCGCACAGATACGCAGTATTTT.

V usage is TRBV29-1 and J usage is TRBJ2-2; D not resolved. Trimming pared 7 bases from V and 0 bases from J, leaving 9 bases between. CDR3 length: 13 residues. From germline, CDR1 is SQVTM and CDR2 ANQGSEA. CDR3 sequence reads: CSARYANTGELFF. CDR3 DNA: TGCAGCGCCCGATACGCGAACACCGGGGAGCTGTTTTTT.

Details on this clonotype: The conserved closing phenylalanine or tryptophan is absent in this CDR3, likely reflecting a read error. The rearrangement uses TRBV9 and TRBJ2-3; TRBD2 agrees at 7 bases. This CDR3 has 14 residues. Germline CDR1 reads SGDLS; CDR2 reads YYNGEE. The junction had 0 bases not matched to a gene; V was cut back by 1 base and J by 1 base. CDR3 nucleotide sequence: TGTGCCAGCAGCGTAAGCGGGGGCACAGATACGCAGTATTAT. Amino acids: CASSVSGGTDTQYY.

This clonotype was picked up a small number of times. The chain uses TRBV9 and TRBJ2-3; the match to TRBD2 covers 10 bases. CDR1 is SGDLS and CDR2 is YYNGEE in the germline V gene. J gave up 0 bases and V 3 bases, and 7 bases lay outside the gene matches. This CDR3 has 17 residues. The CDR3 bases are TGTGCCAGCAGCGCTCGGACTAGCGGCGGCAGCACAGATACGCAGTATTTT. This codes for CASSARTSGGSTDTQYF.

The V and J genes are TRBV27 and TRBJ1-1; the D gene is possibly TRBD1 (6 bases). Germline V gives CDR1 MNHEY, CDR2 SMNVEV (reference sequence). The CDR3 spans 13 residues. V dropped 11 bases and J dropped 1 base, with 14 bases sitting between them. CDR3 DNA: TGTGCCTCAAGGTACAGGGAGAACACTGAAGCTTTCTTT. It codes for CASRYRENTEAFF.

This clonotype was recorded a few times. The chain combines TRBV6-6 with TRBJ1-5, with 8 bases fitting TRBD1. Germline lookup yields CDR1 MNHNY and CDR2 SVGAGI (reference sequence). This CDR3 comprises 16 residues. The V segment lost 4 bases and the J segment 1 base; nucleotides outside the gene matches: 6. The CDR3 loop is CASSLGQAISNQPQHF. In nucleotides, the CDR3 is TGTGCCAGCAGTTTGGGACAGGCTATCAGCAATCAGCCCCAGCATTTT.

V and J are TRBV12-3 or TRBV12-4 and TRBJ2-2; 11 bases are shared with TRBD2. Trimming removed 6 bases from V and 6 bases from J; junction bases left unmatched: 6. This CDR3 has 15 residues. DNA for the CDR3: TGTGCCAGCAGCCTAATAGCGGGGGGGCCCGGGGAGCTGTTTTTT. Its translation: CASSLIAGGPGELFF.

This clonotype appeared a few times. The chain combines TRBV11-2 with TRBJ2-3, with D unclear. The CDR3 sequence is 14 residues long. CDR1 and CDR2 (germline): SGHAT, FQNNGV. With 5 bases removed from V and 2 bases from J, the gap between germline ends came to 11 bases. CDR3 residues: CASSPKRFTDTQYF. CDR3 DNA: TGTGCCAGCAGCCCCAAAAGATTCACAGATACGCAGTATTTT.

V is TRBV5-1 and J is TRBJ2-1, with 12 bases fitting TRBD2. The J call may be faulty, since TRBJ2-7 better matches the DNA end. Germline V gives CDR1 SGHRS, CDR2 YFSETQ. This CDR3 contains 18 residues. CDR3 sequence reads: CASSLARLAGVSHNEQYF. CDR3 nucleotide sequence: TGCGCCAGCAGCTTGGCTCGACTAGCGGGAGTTTCCCACAATGAGCAGTACTTC.

This clonotype showed up just a few times. For the CDR3, the DNA is TGTGCCAGCAGTTTATATGGACTAGCGGAGGGGGGAGGCGGTACGCAGTATTTT. It translates to CASSLYGLAEGGGGTQYF. This chain uses TRBV12-3 or TRBV12-4 with TRBJ2-3; the match to TRBD2 covers 10 bases. This CDR3 has 18 residues. The V gene end was trimmed by 2 bases and the J gene end by 8 bases; junction bases not matched to a gene: 16.

The chain has TRBV20-1 and TRBJ2-7; 11 nucleotides agree with TRBD1. The end of the DNA fits TRBJ2-4 better, so the J call may be wrong. Germline V CDR1 and CDR2: DFQATT, SNEGSKA (reference sequence). This CDR3 contains 14 residues. CDR3 coding DNA: TGCAGTGCTACCGGGACAGGGGGTGGGGACATTCAGTACTTC. As protein: CSATGTGGGDIQYF.

This clonotype was seen repeatedly, ten times or more. This chain uses TRBV27 with TRBJ2-1, with D unclear. Trimming removed 1 base from V and 0 bases from J, with 10 bases in between. The length of the CDR3 is 16 residues. CDR1 and CDR2 (germline): MNHEY, SMNVEV (reference sequence). The CDR3 reads CASSLFPSGSYNEQFF. CDR3 nucleotide sequence: TGTGCCAGCAGTTTATTCCCCTCCGGCTCCTACAATGAGCAGTTCTTC.

This clonotype was observed a handful of times. The chain has TRBV10-3 and TRBJ2-4; TRBD2 aligns across 14 bases. The CDR3 is 20 amino acids. From germline, CDR1 is ENHRY and CDR2 SYGVKD. With 4 bases clipped from V and 0 bases from J, the junction kept 11 bases outside the gene matches. CDR3 region: CAISAGTSGRGGLAKNIQYF. DNA for the CDR3: TGTGCCATCAGTGCTGGGACTAGCGGGAGAGGGGGTCTAGCCAAAAACATTCAGTACTTC.

The table lists this clonotype with many counts. The V call is TRBV25-1, the J call TRBJ2-1; D is unresolved. Germline V lookup: CDR1 MGHDK, CDR2 SYGVNS. With 3 bases removed from V and 1 base from J, the gap between germline ends came to 7 bases. This CDR3 contains 14 residues. CDR3 sequence (DNA): TGTGCCAGCAGTGAGTACAGTTCCTACAATGAGCAGTTCTTC. Protein sequence: CASSEYSSYNEQFF.

This clonotype was seen a few times. This sequence joins TRBV25-1 and TRBJ1-4; a possible D gene is TRBD1 (5 bases). The CDR3 runs 13 residues. The V end lost 7 bases, the J end lost 7 bases, and 13 bases lay between the germline ends. Per the germline V gene, CDR1 is MGHDK and CDR2 is SYGVNS. Here the CDR3 DNA reads TGTGCCAGCACCCGGCAGGGTGGTGAAAAACTGTTTTTT. Its protein is CASTRQGGEKLFF. Looking up the rest from reference TRBV25-1 and TRBJ1-4 gives the full variable domain: EADIYQTPRYLVIGTGKKITLECSQTMGHDKMYWYQQDPGMELHLIHYSYGVNSTEKGDLSSESTVSRIRTEHFPLTLESARPSHTSQYLCASTRQGGEKLFFGSGTQLSVL.

This chain links TRBV6-1 with TRBJ2-4; D might be TRBD2 (6 bases). Germline-derived CDR1 and CDR2 are MNHNS and SASEGT. Trimming stripped 0 bases from V and 13 bases from J, with 19 bases between. The CDR3 spans 15 residues. DNA of the CDR3: TGTGCCAGCAGTGAAGCGGGGGGTCTATTTTGGGAGCAGTACTTC. Its translation: CASSEAGGLFWEQYF.

A few counts support this clonotype. The chain employs TRBV10-3 and TRBJ2-7, with D perhaps matching TRBD1 (6 bases). Germline V gives CDR1 ENHRY, CDR2 SYGVKD. Trimming pared 3 bases from V and 6 bases from J, leaving 21 bases between. There are 16 residues in the CDR3. The chain's CDR3 is CAISEYPGTGNFEQYF. The CDR3 DNA reads as TGTGCCATCAGTGAATACCCGGGTACAGGGAACTTCGAGCAGTACTTC.

V gene TRBV5-1 combines with J gene TRBJ1-5; perhaps TRBD1 as D (5 bases). CDR1 and CDR2 (germline): SGHRS, YFSETQ. Between the trimmed V and J ends, which lost 0 bases and 6 bases, there was a span of 10 bases. This CDR3 spans 14 amino acids. CDR3 in amino acids: CASSLVSGRQPQHF. Here the CDR3 DNA reads TGCGCCAGCAGCTTGGTGTCGGGGCGTCAGCCCCAGCATTTT.